This is a list of T cell receptor beta chains from one sample in a study of cytomegalovirus exposure and HLA in healthy donors. Assay used: immunoSEQ multiplex PCR; TCRdb lists only in-frame clones, some missing. Of around 150,000 clones listed, approximately 82% are singletons. Sequences were obtained from PBMCs. The receptors stem from a man younger than 45 in good health and CMV-seropositive. Each CDR3 is given with its conserved first and last residue. D genes are given only for firm matches. Size tells how often a clone was seen (once, few, many) or the class of an expanded clone, and some rows leave it out.

TRBJ1-5	-	few	TRBV10-3	CAISDGENQPQHF	TGTGCCATCAGTGACGGGGAGAATCAGCCCCAGCATTTT
TRBJ2-3	-	-	TRBV9	CASSGRGSRRDTQYF	TGTGCCAGCAGCGGCAGGGGATCCCGGAGAGATACGCAGTATTTT
TRBJ2-7	TRBD2	once	TRBV12-5	CASGLPTGTSGRAFVAYEQYF	TGTGCTAGTGGTTTGCCCACAGGGACTAGCGGGAGGGCCTTCGTGGCCTACGAGCAGTACTTC
TRBJ1-2	TRBD1	-	TRBV2	CASSSAPIDRGYTF	TGTGCCAGCAGTTCTGCCCCGATCGACAGGGGCTACACCTTT
TRBJ2-5	-	-	TRBV30	CAWSVQGGSRTQYF	TGTGCCTGGAGTGTACAGGGCGGTTCTCGGACCCAGTACTTC
TRBJ1-3	-	-	TRBV19	CASRVDRSSGNTIYF	TGTGCCAGTAGGGTAGACCGGAGCTCTGGAAACACCATATATTTT
TRBJ1-5	-	-	TRBV10-3	CAISESMTATNQPQHF	TGTGCCATCAGTGAGTCAATGACAGCTACCAATCAGCCCCAGCATTTT
TRBJ1-1	-	-	TRBV19	CASISSGATEAFF	TGTGCCAGTATCTCCTCTGGGGCCACTGAAGCTTTCTTT
TRBJ2-1	TRBD1	-	TRBV7-8	CASSLPGTGDNEQFF	TGTGCCAGCAGCCTCCCCGGGACAGGGGATAATGAGCAGTTCTTC
TRBJ1-1	-	few	TRBV7-9	CASSRDIDTEAFF	TGTGCCAGCAGCCGGGACATAGACACTGAAGCTTTCTTT
TRBJ1-6	-	-	TRBV4-2	CASSQDGGKRVHSPLHF	TGTGCCAGCAGCCAAGATGGTGGAAAGCGGGTGCATTCACCCCTCCACTTT
TRBJ1-1	TRBD1	once	TRBV5-5	CASSLGDSSNTEAFF	TGTGCCAGCAGCTTGGGGGACAGCTCGAACACTGAAGCTTTCTTT
TRBJ1-2	-	-	TRBV28	CASRQEHSDGYTF	TGTGCCAGCAGACAGGAACATTCTGATGGCTACACCTTC
TRBJ2-3	-	-	TRBV10-3	CATHTGSLQYF	TGTGCCACCCACACAGGGTCCCTACAGTATTTT
TRBJ2-7	TRBD2	-	TRBV7-6	CASSLAGGSYEQYF	TGTGCCAGCAGCTTGGCGGGAGGCTCCTACGAGCAGTACTTC
TRBJ2-1	-	-	TRBV28	CASKYYNEQFF	TGTGCCAGCAAATACTACAATGAGCAGTTCTTC
TRBJ2-7	TRBD2	-	TRBV7-3	CASSFGTSEEQYF	TGTGCCAGCAGCTTCGGGACTAGCGAAGAGCAGTACTTC
TRBJ1-6	-	once	TRBV30	CAWVGASSYNSPLHF	TGTGCCTGGGTGGGAGCGAGCTCCTATAATTCACCCCTCCACTTT
TRBJ2-5	-	-	TRBV5-4	CASSLGGPDRETQYF	TGTGCCAGCAGCTTGGGTGGCCCGGACAGAGAGACCCAGTACTTC
TRBJ1-2	TRBD1	-	TRBV10-1	CASTWTGRDYGYTF	TGCGCCAGCACCTGGACAGGGAGGGACTATGGCTACACCTTC
TRBJ2-5	-	-	TRBV6-5	CASSYSPRSETQYF	TGTGCCAGCAGTTACTCCCCCAGGTCAGAGACCCAGTACTTC
TRBJ2-1	TRBD1	-	TRBV9	CASSVAPGQGDLDEQFF	TGTGCCAGCAGCGTAGCACCGGGACAGGGTGATTTGGATGAGCAGTTCTTC
TRBJ1-1	-	-	TRBV7-9	CSSSFAYTEAFF	TGTTCCAGCAGCTTTGCGTACACTGAAGCTTTCTTT
TRBJ1-5	TRBD1	-	TRBV27	CATSPTRTGFHQPQHF	TGTGCCACCAGTCCTACGCGGACAGGGTTTCATCAGCCCCAGCATTTT
TRBJ2-7	-	-	TRBV5-1	CASSEQVRYEQYF	TGCGCCAGCAGCGAACAGGTCCGCTACGAGCAGTACTTC
TRBJ2-2	TRBD2	-	TRBV19	CASSAPGGGVSPGELFF	TGTGCCAGTAGTGCTCCGGGTGGGGGGGTTTCTCCCGGGGAGCTGTTTTTT
TRBJ1-4	TRBD1	-	TRBV6-1	CASSEVDRGAEKLFF	TGTGCCAGCAGTGAAGTTGACAGGGGAGCTGAAAAACTGTTTTTT
TRBJ2-1	TRBD2	-	TRBV5-1	CASSLRIRSGSRNEQFF	TGCGCCAGCAGCTTGAGGATCAGAAGCGGGAGTCGCAATGAGCAGTTCTTC
TRBJ2-5	TRBD2	once	TRBV6-6	CASLLAGGTKGETQYF	TGTGCCAGCCTACTAGCGGGGGGAACTAAGGGAGAGACCCAGTACTTC
TRBJ2-5	TRBD2	-	TRBV7-3	CASSRAGGETQYF	TGTGCCAGCAGCCGGGCCGGGGGGGAGACCCAGTACTTC
TRBJ2-3	TRBD2	-	TRBV30	CAWSEGAGLNTDTQYF	TGTGCCTGGAGTGAAGGAGCGGGGTTAAACACAGATACGCAGTATTTT
TRBJ1-1	-	-	TRBV9	CASSVEGNTEAFF	TGTGCCAGCAGCGTCGAGGGAAACACTGAAGCTTTCTTT
TRBJ2-7	TRBD1	-	TRBV5-4	CASSRQGAKGYEQYF	TGTGCCAGCAGCCGTCAGGGGGCAAAAGGCTACGAGCAGTACTTC
TRBJ2-3	TRBD2	-	TRBV7-3	CASSTGTSGGTDTQYF	TGTGCCAGCAGCACAGGGACTAGCGGGGGCACAGATACGCAGTATTTT
TRBJ2-7	TRBD2	-	TRBV6-1	CASSEAGRGRASYEQYF	TGTGCCAGCAGTGAAGCAGGCCGCGGGAGGGCGTCCTACGAGCAGTACTTC
TRBJ1-2	-	few	TRBV4-1	CASSQDPDTFRQKYGYTF	TGCGCCAGCAGCCAAGATCCGGACACGTTCCGGCAGAAGTATGGCTACACCTTC
TRBJ2-2	TRBD2	once	TRBV5-1	CASKWGAGETGELFF	TGCGCCAGCAAGTGGGGAGCGGGAGAAACCGGGGAGCTGTTTTTT
TRBJ2-1	TRBD1	-	TRBV7-2	CASSLGGQEQFF	TGTGCCAGCAGCTTAGGGGGACAGGAGCAGTTCTTC
TRBJ1-2	-	-	TRBV15	CATSRESYGYTF	TGTGCCACCAGCAGAGAGAGCTATGGCTACACCTTC
TRBJ1-4	TRBD1	-	TRBV7-9	CASSSGQGNEKLFF	TGTGCCAGCAGCTCAGGACAGGGAAATGAAAAACTGTTTTTT
TRBJ2-5	-	-	TRBV12-2	CASRRRGTGTPQETQYF	TGTGCAAGTCGCAGGAGGGGGACAGGGACGCCTCAAGAGACCCAGTACTTC
TRBJ1-1	TRBD1	-	TRBV28	CATFLTGTVNTEAFF	TGTGCCACCTTTTTAACCGGGACAGTGAACACTGAAGCTTTCTTT
TRBJ2-3	-	-	TRBV6-5	CASSYSGLSKDTQYF	TGTGCCAGCAGTTACTCTGGGCTGAGCAAAGATACGCAGTATTTT
TRBJ2-5	-	-	TRBV2	CASSEWVVAETQYF	TGTGCCAGCAGTGAATGGGTCGTAGCGGAGACCCAGTACTTC
TRBJ2-5	TRBD2	-	TRBV28	CASSTEAGGFQETQYF	TGTGCCAGCAGTACCGAAGCGGGAGGATTCCAAGAGACCCAGTACTTC
TRBJ1-2	TRBD1	-	TRBV27	CASRSGTGGILRGYTF	TGTGCCAGCAGATCCGGGACAGGGGGCATTTTACGCGGCTACACCTTC
TRBJ1-5	TRBD1	few	TRBV6-1	CASSGPDRGNQPQHF	TGTGCCAGCAGTGGTCCGGACAGGGGTAATCAGCCCCAGCATTTT
TRBJ2-6	-	-	TRBV2	CASRQNSGANVLTF	TGTGCCAGCAGACAAAATTCTGGGGCCAACGTCCTGACTTTC
TRBJ2-2	TRBD2	-	TRBV27	CASSRGLAGEAGELFF	TGTGCCAGCAGTAGGGGACTAGCGGGAGAGGCCGGGGAGCTGTTTTTT
TRBJ2-1	TRBD2	-	TRBV5-4	CASSHRLGGGGGNEQFF	TGTGCCAGCAGCCACAGGCTAGGTGGGGGGGGAGGCAATGAGCAGTTCTTC
TRBJ2-3	TRBD2	many	TRBV2	CASMREGPTDTQYF	TGTGCCAGTATGAGGGAGGGCCCGACAGATACGCAGTATTTT
TRBJ1-1	-	few	TRBV21-1	CASSKGHRDMNTEAFF	TGTGCCAGCAGCAAAGGTCACAGGGACATGAACACTGAAGCTTTCTTT
TRBJ1-4	-	once	TRBV2	CASSPFRAQGEKLFF	TGTGCCAGCAGCCCTTTCAGGGCTCAGGGTGAAAAACTGTTTTTT